Listed below are T cell receptor beta chains from one sample, sequenced in a study of shared clonotypes between healthy human individuals. Some clones are missing from TCRdb's copy, which holds only in-frame ones; the method was immunoSEQ multiplex PCR. The sample holds approximately 2.1 million clones, more than 85% seen once. Material for sequencing was naive CD4+ T cells from PBMCs. These receptors were collected from a man in his late teens or twenties in good health. Some clones in this sample may be carry-over from other donors' samples. The CDR3 runs from the conserved cysteine through the conserved F or W. A D gene is named only where the DNA matches it firmly. Size is omitted from some rows. Given values are once, few, many or a class for expanded clones.

v_gene,j_gene,abundance,d_gene,CDR3nt,CDR3aa
TRBV27,TRBJ2-7,NA,NA,TGTGCCAGCAGGCGACAAGGCCCGATAAACCACTACGAGCAGTACTTC,CASRRQGPINHYEQYF
TRBV14,TRBJ2-1,NA,TRBD2,TGTGCCAGCACTAGCGGGAGGGCCCAGTTCTTC,CASTSGRAQFF
TRBV5-6,TRBJ1-3,NA,TRBD1,TGTGCCAGCAGCTTCTTACAGGGGGGAACCTCCTCTGGAAACACCATATATTTT,CASSFLQGGTSSGNTIYF
TRBV28,TRBJ2-7,NA,TRBD2,TGTGCCAGCAGTAGGGACTACTCCTACGAGCAGTACTTC,CASSRDYSYEQYF
TRBV5-4,TRBJ2-1,NA,NA,TGTGCCAGCAGCCTTGACAGCTCCTACAATGAGCAGTTCTTC,CASSLDSSYNEQFF
TRBV4-1,TRBJ2-1,NA,NA,TGCGCCAGCAGCCGGGCGGGATGGCGCCAGGGGGTCAATGAGCAGTTCTTC,CASSRAGWRQGVNEQFF
TRBV28,TRBJ2-3,NA,NA,TGTGCCAGCGCAAACCGGCCTAGTGACACAGATACGCAGTATTTT,CASANRPSDTDTQYF
TRBV25-1,TRBJ1-1,NA,TRBD1,TGTGCCAGCAGTCGGACAGGGCTAGTTGGGGACACTGAAGCTTTCTTT,CASSRTGLVGDTEAFF
TRBV5-1,TRBJ2-7,NA,TRBD1,TGCGCCAGCAGCCGCCTGACAGGGACCTACGAGCAGTACTTC,CASSRLTGTYEQYF
TRBV7-9,TRBJ2-1,NA,TRBD2,TGTGCCACCCCACTAGCGTTTTCCTACAATGAGCAGTTCTTC,CATPLAFSYNEQFF
TRBV6-5,TRBJ2-1,NA,NA,TGTGCCAGCAGTTACTTGGGGACCGGCGGCAATGAGCAGTTCTTC,CASSYLGTGGNEQFF
TRBV19,TRBJ2-7,NA,TRBD1,TGTGCCAGTAGTAAACCCGGGACAGGGATCTACGAGCAGTACTTC,CASSKPGTGIYEQYF
TRBV10-3,TRBJ1-1,once,NA,TGTGCCATCCACCGGGACCTGAACACTGAAGCTTTCTTT,CAIHRDLNTEAFF
TRBV9,TRBJ2-6,NA,TRBD2,TGTGCCAGCAGCCCCGGGACTACGTTTCGGGCCAACGTCCTGACTTTC,CASSPGTTFRANVLTF
TRBV5-1,TRBJ1-1,NA,TRBD1,TGCGCCAGCAGCGCGCGGACAGGGCCCACTGAAGCTTTCTTT,CASSARTGPTEAFF
TRBV28,TRBJ2-3,once,TRBD2,TGTGCCAGCAGTGATACTAGCGGGGTCACAGATACGCAGTATTTT,CASSDTSGVTDTQYF
TRBV6-1,TRBJ1-2,NA,TRBD1,TGTGCCAGCAGTGAAGCGCCTACAGGTCAAGGGGGCGGCTACACCTTC,CASSEAPTGQGGGYTF
TRBV7-9,TRBJ1-1,NA,NA,TGTGCCAGCAGCCCTCGGGGACCGAGCGGTACTGAAGCTTTCTTT,CASSPRGPSGTEAFF
TRBV25-1,TRBJ2-7,once,TRBD2,TGTGCCAGCAGTGAATCTGGGCTAGCGGGAGCAGTTGAGCAGTACTTC,CASSESGLAGAVEQYF
TRBV6-6,TRBJ1-5,NA,NA,TGTGCCAGCAGGGCAGGGGATAATCAGCCCCAGCATTTT,CASRAGDNQPQHF
TRBV28,TRBJ1-5,NA,NA,TGTGCCAGCACCCTCGGGGGGGGTTGGAATAATCAGCCCCAGCATTTT,CASTLGGGWNNQPQHF
TRBV7-3,TRBJ2-7,NA,TRBD2,TGTGCCAGCAGCGCTAGCGGGAGGGCCTTGGACGAGCAGTACTTC,CASSASGRALDEQYF
TRBV7-3,TRBJ2-1,NA,NA,TGTGCCAGCAGCCCGCCAGGAGTGAGCAATGAGCAGTTCTTC,CASSPPGVSNEQFF
TRBV19,TRBJ1-5,NA,NA,TGTGCCAGTAGTATTAACTTTCCCAATCAGCCCCAGCATTTT,CASSINFPNQPQHF
TRBV2,TRBJ2-1,NA,NA,TGTGCCAGCAGTGAACTCGCAGCGTTATACAATGAGCAGTTCTTC,CASSELAALYNEQFF
TRBV2,TRBJ2-7,NA,TRBD2,TGTGCCAGCAGTGTTGAACTAGCGGGAGTCTTCAACGAGCAGTACTTC,CASSVELAGVFNEQYF
TRBV7-9,TRBJ1-2,NA,NA,TGTGCCAGCAGCTTACCAGGGGATAACTATGGCTACACCTTC,CASSLPGDNYGYTF
TRBV25-1,TRBJ2-1,once,TRBD2,TGTGCCAGCATTACTAGCGGGAGCCTCTTTAATGAGCAGTTCTTC,CASITSGSLFNEQFF